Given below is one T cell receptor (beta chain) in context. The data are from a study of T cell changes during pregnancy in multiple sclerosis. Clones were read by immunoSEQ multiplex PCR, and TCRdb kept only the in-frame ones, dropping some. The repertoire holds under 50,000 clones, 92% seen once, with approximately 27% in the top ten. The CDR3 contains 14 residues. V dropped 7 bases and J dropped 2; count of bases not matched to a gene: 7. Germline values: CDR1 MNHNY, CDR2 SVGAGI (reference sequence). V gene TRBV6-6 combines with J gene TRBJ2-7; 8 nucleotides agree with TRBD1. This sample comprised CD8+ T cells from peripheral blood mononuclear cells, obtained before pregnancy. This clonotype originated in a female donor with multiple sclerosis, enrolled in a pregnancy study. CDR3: CASNNRGSPYEQYF. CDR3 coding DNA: TGTGCCAGCAATAACAGGGGGTCCCCCTACGAGCAGTACTTC.